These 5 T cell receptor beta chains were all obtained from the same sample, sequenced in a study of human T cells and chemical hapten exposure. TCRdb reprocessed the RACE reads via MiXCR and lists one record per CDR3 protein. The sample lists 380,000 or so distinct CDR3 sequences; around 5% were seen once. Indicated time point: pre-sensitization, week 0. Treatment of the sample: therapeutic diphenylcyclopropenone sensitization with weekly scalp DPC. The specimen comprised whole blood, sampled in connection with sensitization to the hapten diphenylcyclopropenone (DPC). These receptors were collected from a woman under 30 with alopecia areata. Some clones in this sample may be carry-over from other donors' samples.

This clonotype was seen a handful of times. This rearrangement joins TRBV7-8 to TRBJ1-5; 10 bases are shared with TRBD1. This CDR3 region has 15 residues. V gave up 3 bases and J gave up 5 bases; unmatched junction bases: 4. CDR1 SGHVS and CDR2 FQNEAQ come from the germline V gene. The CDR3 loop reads CASSLGDRGYQPQHF. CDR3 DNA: TGTGCCAGCAGCTTGGGGGACAGGGGTTATCAGCCCCAGCATTTT.

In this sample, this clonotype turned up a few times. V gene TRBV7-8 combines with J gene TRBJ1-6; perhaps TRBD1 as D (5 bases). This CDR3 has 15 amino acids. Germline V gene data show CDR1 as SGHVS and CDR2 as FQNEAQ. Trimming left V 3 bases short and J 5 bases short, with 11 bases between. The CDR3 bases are TGTGCCAGCAGCTTTACCGGGACCAATAATTCACCCCTCCACTTT. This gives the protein CASSFTGTNNSPLHF.

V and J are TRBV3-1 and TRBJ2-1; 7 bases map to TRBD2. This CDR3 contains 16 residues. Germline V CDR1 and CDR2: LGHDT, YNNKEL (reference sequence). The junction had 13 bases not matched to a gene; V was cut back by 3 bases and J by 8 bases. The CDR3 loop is CASSQVGTMDFDEQFF. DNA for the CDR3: TGTGCCAGCAGCCAGGTAGGGACTATGGATTTCGATGAGCAGTTCTTC.

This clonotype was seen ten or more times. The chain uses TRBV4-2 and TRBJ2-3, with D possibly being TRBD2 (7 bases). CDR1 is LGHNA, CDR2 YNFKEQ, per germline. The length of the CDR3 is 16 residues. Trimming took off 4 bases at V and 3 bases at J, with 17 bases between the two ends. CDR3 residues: CASSPWGGVKTDTQYF. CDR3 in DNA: TGTGCCAGCAGCCCCTGGGGGGGCGTGAAAACAGATACGCAGTATTTT.

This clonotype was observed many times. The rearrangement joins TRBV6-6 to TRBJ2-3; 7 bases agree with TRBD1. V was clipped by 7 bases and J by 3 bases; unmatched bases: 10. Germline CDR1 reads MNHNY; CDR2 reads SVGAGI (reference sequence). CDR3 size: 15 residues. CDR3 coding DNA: TGTGCCAGCACTCCGAGAAAGGGGGCAACAGATACGCAGTATTTT. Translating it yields CASTPRKGATDTQYF.